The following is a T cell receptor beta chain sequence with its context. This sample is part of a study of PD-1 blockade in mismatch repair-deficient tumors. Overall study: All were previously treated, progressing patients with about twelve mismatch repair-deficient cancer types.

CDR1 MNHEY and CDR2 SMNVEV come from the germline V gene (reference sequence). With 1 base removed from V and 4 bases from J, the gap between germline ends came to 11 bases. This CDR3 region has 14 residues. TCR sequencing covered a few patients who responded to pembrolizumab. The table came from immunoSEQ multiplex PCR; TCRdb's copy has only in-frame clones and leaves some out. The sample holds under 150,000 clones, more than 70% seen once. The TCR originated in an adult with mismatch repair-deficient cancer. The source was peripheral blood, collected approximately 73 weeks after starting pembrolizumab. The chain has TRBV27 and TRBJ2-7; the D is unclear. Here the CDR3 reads CASSLFASAYEQYF. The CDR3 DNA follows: TGTGCCAGCAGTTTATTCGCGTCGGCGTACGAGCAGTACTTC.